Below, one T cell receptor beta chain is given with its context. Assay: immunoSEQ multiplex PCR; the TCRdb copy retains only in-frame clones and omits some. The sample holds some 2,000 clones, about 93% seen once. V lost 5 bases and J 5 bases, leaving 24 bases between the germline ends. Germline V gives CDR1 MNHGY, CDR2 SVAAGI. This CDR3 has 17 amino acids. These data are taken from a study of tumor T cells in aggressive B-cell lymphoma. What was sequenced was tumor tissue. The V call is TRBV6-9, the J call TRBJ1-2, with D unresolved. This sequence was found in an adult with diffuse large B cell lymphoma. The CDR3 sequence is CASSRQLPYGKAYGYTF. The DNA of the CDR3 is TGTGCCAGCAGTAGACAATTGCCTTACGGAAAGGCTTATGGCTACACCTTC.